This T cell receptor (beta chain) was sequenced in a study of T cell responses to AZD1222 COVID-19 vaccine. The data were produced by immunoSEQ multiplex PCR, yet TCRdb's version contains in-frame clones alone and is incomplete. Of roughly 170,000 clones detected, 93% appear once; the ten largest clones hold 0.7% to 0.9%. Sequencing used peripheral blood, obtained on day 0 of AZD1222 vaccination. The receptor was isolated from an adult in good health.

The CDR3 spells CASSLAEGGQPQHF. The CDR3 DNA is TGTGCCAGCAGCTTGGCGGAGGGCGGTCAGCCCCAGCATTTT. The chain recombines TRBV5-6 with TRBJ1-5; unclear D gene. There are 14 residues in the CDR3. Deletions cut 0 bases from V and 6 bases from J, with 10 bases between. Germline assignment: CDR1 SGHDT and CDR2 YYEEEE. Full variable domain (remainder filled in from reference TRBV5-6 and TRBJ1-5): DAGVTQSPTHLIKTRGQQVTLRCSPKSGHDTVSWYQQALGQGPQFIFQYYEEEERQRGNFPDRFSGHQFPNYSSELNVNALLLGDSALYLCASSLAEGGQPQHFGDGTRLSIL.